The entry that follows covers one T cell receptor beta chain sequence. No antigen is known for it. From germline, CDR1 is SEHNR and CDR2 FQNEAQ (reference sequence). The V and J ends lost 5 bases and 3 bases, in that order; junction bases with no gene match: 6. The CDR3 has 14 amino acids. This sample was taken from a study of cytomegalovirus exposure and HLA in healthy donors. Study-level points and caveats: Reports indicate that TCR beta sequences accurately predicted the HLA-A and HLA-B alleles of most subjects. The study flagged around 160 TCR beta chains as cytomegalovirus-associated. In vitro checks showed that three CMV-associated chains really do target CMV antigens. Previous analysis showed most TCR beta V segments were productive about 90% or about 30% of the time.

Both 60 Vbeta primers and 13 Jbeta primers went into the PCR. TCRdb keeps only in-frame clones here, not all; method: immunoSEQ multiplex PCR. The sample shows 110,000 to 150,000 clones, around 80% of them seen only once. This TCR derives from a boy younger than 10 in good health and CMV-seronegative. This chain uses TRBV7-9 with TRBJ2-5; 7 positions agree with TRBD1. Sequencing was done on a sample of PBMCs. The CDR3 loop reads CASSPYRGEETQYF. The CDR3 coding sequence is TGTGCCAGCAGCCCATACAGGGGAGAAGAGACCCAGTACTTC.